One TCR beta chain is described in this entry. Distinct nucleotide sequences in the sample also encode this CDR3. In the source study's methods: The authors estimated nucleated cell counts from reference gene primer amplification. The method was immunoSEQ multiplex PCR; TCRdb's version includes in-frame clones alone and lacks a portion of them. The V and J calls and clone size come from that table; D and trimming were worked out from the DNA. The sample carries over 600,000 clones, 85% to 90% recorded once. These data come from a study of blood T cell repertoires in COVID-19. Study context: Specimens from acute and convalescent COVID-19 originated in the United States, Italy and Spain. PBMCs, B-cell-depleted T cells, or T cells provided the cDNA or gDNA that made up the material.

Trimming stripped 0 bases from V and 1 base from J, with 7 bases between. Germline V lookup: CDR1 SGDLS, CDR2 YYNGEE. The CDR3 consists of 14 residues. This clonotype was obtained from a woman in her late teens or twenties with acute or convalescent COVID-19. Sample: peripheral blood. This sequence joins TRBV9 and TRBJ1-1; unclear D gene. CDR3 sequence reads: CASSVAGGNTEAFF. The CDR3 bases are TGTGCCAGCAGCGTAGCTGGCGGGAACACTGAAGCTTTCTTT.